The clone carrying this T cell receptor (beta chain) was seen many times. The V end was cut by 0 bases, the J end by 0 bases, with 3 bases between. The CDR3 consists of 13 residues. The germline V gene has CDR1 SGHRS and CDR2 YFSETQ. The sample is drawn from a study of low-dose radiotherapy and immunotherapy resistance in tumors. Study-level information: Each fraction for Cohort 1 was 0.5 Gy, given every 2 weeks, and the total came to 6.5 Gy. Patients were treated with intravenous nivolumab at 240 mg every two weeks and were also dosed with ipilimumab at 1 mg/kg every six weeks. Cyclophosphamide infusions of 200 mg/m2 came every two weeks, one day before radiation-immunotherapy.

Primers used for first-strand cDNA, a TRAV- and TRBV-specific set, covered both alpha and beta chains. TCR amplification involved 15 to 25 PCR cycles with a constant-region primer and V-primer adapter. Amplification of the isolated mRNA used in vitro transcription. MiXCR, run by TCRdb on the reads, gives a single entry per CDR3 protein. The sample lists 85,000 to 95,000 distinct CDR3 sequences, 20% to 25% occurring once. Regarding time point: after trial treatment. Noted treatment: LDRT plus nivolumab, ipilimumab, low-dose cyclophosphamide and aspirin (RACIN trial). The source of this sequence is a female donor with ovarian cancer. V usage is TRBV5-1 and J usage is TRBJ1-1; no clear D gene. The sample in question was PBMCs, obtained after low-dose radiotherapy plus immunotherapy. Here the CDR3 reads CASSLEVNTEAFF. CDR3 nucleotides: TGCGCCAGCAGCTTGGAAGTGAACACTGAAGCTTTCTTT.